A single T cell receptor beta chain is shown here with its context. The antigen it binds to is not known. No much larger clone exists at a distance of one base, and base qualities are not known. These data belong to a study of cytomegalovirus exposure and HLA in healthy donors (dated by TCRdb to about 2017). Regarding the study in general: According to an earlier analysis of 587 of the donors, about 179 million T cells yielded 90 million to 130 million unique TCR beta sequences and less than 300 Gb of sequence data. About five DR-DQ haplotypes were treated as single units for association and clustering because of strong linkage in the cohort. HLA typing included class I and class II loci at four-digit resolution. The study profiled the T cell repertoires of some 610 subjects by immunosequencing and related them to cytomegalovirus serostatus. Typing coverage varied by locus: roughly 620-630 donors for A, B, C, DRB1 and DQB1; about 520 for DQA1; about 590 for DPA1; roughly 450 for DPB1. A later analysis re-examined previously published TCR beta repertoires from just over 650 donors and added high-resolution HLA genotyping to investigate patterns of TCR occurrence. Besides the first cohort of more than 650 subjects, a separate validation cohort made up of 90 to 150 different subjects was used. Donor age, sex, ethnicity and CMV serostatus were collected together with the repertoire data. In a later genetic analysis, genome-wide SNP genotypes for about three fifths of the 666 donors were used, and that subset was treated as a discovery cohort. On average, 235,054 unique TCR beta nucleotide sequences were sequenced per donor among a few hundred genotyped donors of the cohort, with approximately 18% of those sequences being non-productive. Approximately 300 gigabases of sequencing data and roughly 81 million unique TCR sequences made up an early release that covered approximately 620 HLA-typed donors. The study aimed to test whether cataloging public T cell receptors could reveal signatures of past pathogen exposure. In the later analysis, no new phenotypic data were used to find candidate immune exposures; instead, reliance was placed on TCR beta sequences and their occurrence across donors. To predict cytomegalovirus infection status, the study combined high-throughput TCR immunosequencing, statistical association of individual TCRs with disease status, and machine learning. Every discovery cohort repertoire had been produced on one sequencing platform. An earlier analysis of approximately 580 of the donors used high-throughput TCR beta sequencing to judge whether each TCR beta V gene segment behaved as functional or pseudogenic. Among the roughly 400 genotyped donors, about 83% belonged to the genetic ancestry cluster associated with self-reported Caucasian donors.

Receptor amplification or capture employed the immunoSEQ multiplex PCR assay. The multiplex PCR relied on a mix of 60 forward primers for TCR Vbeta segments and 13 reverse primers for TCR Jbeta segments. The CDR3 region of rearranged TCR beta genes was amplified from genomic DNA by a multiplex PCR assay. The amplified TCR beta libraries were sequenced on the Illumina HiSeq System as 87-base-pair reads. The authors' pipeline ran thus. A later analysis counted approximately 76 million unique TCR beta chains across the 700 or so repertoires, and roughly 9.9 million of these chains were shared by at least two donors. A nearest-neighbor algorithm error-corrected the raw reads and collapsed the reads into unique sequences, merging closely related sequences to remove PCR and sequencing errors. To assign V, D and J gene segments, CDR3 sequences were aligned to IMGT reference sequences. Each retained sequence needed at least a six-nucleotide match to both a V gene segment and a J gene segment. Rearrangements were classified as productive when the CDR3 lacked stop codons and remained in frame with V and J, and all other rearrangements were classified as non-productive. Following IMGT convention, CDR3 was defined as the stretch from the second conserved V-encoded cysteine up to the conserved J-encoded phenylalanine. Sequences without an unambiguous match to a single V gene segment were excluded from the earlier analysis of 450 to 750 of the donors. In an earlier analysis of a few hundred of the donors, V segments were called functional above 56.7% productive rearrangements and were called segregating when the between-donor standard deviation exceeded 5%. A statistical classification framework was developed to diagnose cytomegalovirus status using the catalog of TCR beta chain sequences. V and J gene assignment, in a later analysis, came from comparing TCR nucleotide sequences with IMGT/GENE-DB human TR gene sequences. A later analysis assigned CDR3 sequences and most-parsimonious VDJ recombination scenarios with the TCRdist pipeline. In a later analysis, every TCR beta chain was defined by the combination of its CDR3 amino acid sequence and its V-gene family, and reads without a unique V-gene family were dropped. To address suspected cross-contamination and a sequencing artifact, a later analysis removed around 590 highly shared, low-generation-probability nucleotide sequences. In a later analysis, a clonal expansion index for each public chain was calculated from normalized within-repertoire ranks of inferred template counts. A later analysis computed generation probabilities with a VDJ recombination model fitted to out-of-frame rearrangements, and checked the results against IGoR. In a later analysis, TCR-TCR, TCR-HLA and TCR-CMV co-occurrence was scored with hypergeometric tests, and a repertoire-size bias correction was applied to TCR pairs. In a later analysis, false discovery rates were estimated by permuting HLA or CMV assignments 20 times. In a later analysis, co-occurring TCRs were grouped with DBSCAN, and TCRdist sequence similarity was added when clustering was performed within HLA-allele-positive subsets. Repertoires with fewer than 30,000 or more than 120,000 public chains were left out of co-occurrence clustering, as were a few repertoires with anomalous nucleotide sharing. TCRdb took this table from immuneACCESS and kept in-frame rearrangements with V and J called. Such tables lack part of the clones; where checked against another copy, unresolved V genes explain under half of the gap, and the rest is unexplained. V and J calls and clone size follow that table, whereas D and trimming were derived from the DNA. The sample table lists tens of thousands of clones, about 82% of them with a count of one. The ten largest account for approximately 4.2% of the sample.

What the research found in general, with its limitations: Because HLA typing was unavailable for some donors at each locus, only the typed subset was used in association tests. Because counts were too low, about 15 rarely observed V segments, including chromosome 9 orphons, were left out of the earlier analysis of approximately 500 of the donors. A further reported finding was that TCR beta sequences accurately predicted the HLA-A and HLA-B alleles for most subjects in the first cohort. This cohort had only TCR beta chains sequenced, and the lack of alpha or paired-chain data limited which features could be detected. At a false discovery rate of 0.05, a later analysis linked under 20,000 TCR beta sequences to specific HLA alleles. A later analysis found that TCR association rates varied across HLA loci, with DRB1 alleles showing the most associated TCRs and HLA-C alleles the fewest. Assigning TCR associations to individual alleles was difficult when HLA alleles, especially DR and DQ, strongly co-occurred. Cytomegalovirus status was reported to be diagnosed by the classifier with high specificity and sensitivity in both the original and validation cohorts. Some IMGT-functional V segments, including TRBV6-2 and TRBV6-3, could not be distinguished by the 87-base-pair reads and were therefore excluded. For the cohort, immune exposure information was limited to CMV serostatus. A group of highly shared sequence variants was considered likely to be a technical artifact of the sequencing pipeline. The authors suggested that the approach could potentially be extended to other disease states and immunological phenotypes. In a later analysis, HLA-associated TCR beta chains were found to be more clonally expanded and to have lower generation probabilities than equally common non-associated chains. While some public TCRs were present in many individuals, most TCR sequences turned up only very rarely across donors. A later analysis found that most CMV-associated TCR beta chains appeared HLA-restricted, with HLA associations seemingly driven largely by CMV exposure. An earlier analysis of some 590 of the donors showed that most TCR beta V segments appeared in productive rearrangements either about 87% or about 30% of the time, which broadly matched IMGT annotations. Correlated functional status among segregating V segments might be attributable to linkage disequilibrium, but an unknown experimental factor could not be ruled out. According to a later genetic analysis, donors in an Asian-associated ancestry cluster had fewer N-insertions in productive TCRs than the approximately 650-donor mean. In a later analysis, several top co-occurrence clusters were reported to appear linked to parvovirus B19, influenza, CMV and Epstein-Barr virus. A total of 150 to 200 TCR beta chains were listed by the study as associated with cytomegalovirus. In a later genetic analysis, a missense DCLRE1C variant was associated with V-gene and J-gene trimming of TCR beta chains, and the association was replicated in an independent cohort. Three of the identified cytomegalovirus-associated TCR beta chains were confirmed in vitro to be specific for cytomegalovirus antigens. Roughly uniform sequencing depth across donors was assumed in presence/absence analyses, although this assumption may not hold.

The CDR3, cysteine through phenylalanine, is 16 amino acids long. The CDR3 DNA has 48 bases and is translated from base 1. V and J are trimmed by 5 bases and 9 bases, and the gene matches miss 11 bases of the junction. The CDR1 and CDR2 encoded by the germline V gene are SGHAT and FQNNGV. The cohort was made up of hundreds of healthy bone marrow donors. All cohort members were sampled while nominally healthy, although unrecorded immune exposures were likely present. The donor tested CMV seronegative, placing the donor among the 350 or so seronegative members of the cohort. A peripheral blood sample was provided by each donor, and peripheral blood mononuclear cells were used for TCR beta sequencing. The Qiagen DNeasy Blood Extraction Kit was used to extract genomic DNA from the blood cell samples.

This sequence originates from a woman under 40 in good health and CMV-seronegative. The sample comprised PBMCs. This receptor chain uses TRBV11-2 and TRBJ2-2; 11 nucleotides in the junction match TRBD1. CDR3 region: CASSPGQGASRRELFF. The nucleotides read TGTGCCAGCAGCCCCGGACAGGGGGCCTCCCGACGGGAGCTGTTTTTT.